The sequence of this TCR beta chain was determined in a study of blood T cells in healthy people across ages. General study results and limits: While age rose, TCR beta diversity per million T cells dropped in a roughly linear way. When set beside aged donors, long-lived donors presented more naive CD4+ cells and higher diversity.

As to this clonotype: The antigen remains undetermined.

The authors ran a second PCR of about 6 to 11 cycles using a sample-barcoded 5' primer and a J-beta primer mix. Every cDNA molecule carried a tag from a template-switch adaptor bearing 12 random nucleotides. Each CDR3 protein gets one entry after TCRdb re-called the 5' RACE reads with MiXCR. The sample holds roughly 2 million distinct CDR3 sequences; roughly 50% are singletons and the top ten take about 2.1%. Sequencing was performed on blood. This clonotype was sampled from a woman aged 40 to 50 in good health.

CDR3 sequence: CASSVEGSNEQYF. The CDR3 DNA reads as TGTGCCAGCAGCGTAGAGGGAAGCAATGAGCAGTACTTC. The V gene is TRBV9, the J gene TRBJ2-7; no clear D gene. V was cut by 0 bases and J by 7 bases, with 11 bases left in between. Looked up from germline, CDR1 is SGDLS and CDR2 is YYNGEE. The CDR3 is 13 amino acids.